This TCR beta chain was identified in a study of T-cell memory formation after mild COVID-19. Study information: TCR clusters were largely donor specific. General study findings and limits: Day 37-peaking second-wave clones had unconfirmed SARS-CoV-2 specificity. Researchers report contracting CD4+ clones mostly in CM and EM, with CD8+ clones in EMRA.

TCRdb used MiXCR to reprocess the 5' RACE reads, holding one entry per CDR3 protein. The sample records tens of thousands of distinct CDR3 sequences, about an eighth being singletons. This clonotype was counted at least ten times. What it binds is unknown. The CDR3 totals 15 residues. V shed 5 bases and J shed 0 bases, with 8 bases lying between them. Germline V CDR1 and CDR2: SGHTA, FQGTGA. This clonotype was obtained from a man between 18 and 29 years old who had mild COVID-19 (a few samples of this study predate the infection). Cell type and time point are not known. The sample comprised PBMCs or a T cell subset sorted from them (not recorded which). The chain employs TRBV7-3 and TRBJ2-6; no reliable D call. The CDR3 sequence: CASSRSRSGANVLTF. The CDR3 DNA follows: TGTGCCAGCAGCCGATCGCGCTCTGGGGCCAACGTCCTGACTTTC.